This T cell receptor beta chain was identified in a study of shared clonotypes between healthy human individuals. The CDR3 loop spans 15 amino acids. Trimming shortened V by 7 bases and J by 4 bases, and 19 bases separated the two germline ends. This clone was recorded a few times. Its antigen is not known. Original handling: From ImmunoSEQ came sequences covering only the junction and carrying no quality scores, so filtering differed. Profiling relied on immunoSEQ multiplex PCR, and the TCRdb table lists in-frame clones only, not all of them. V and J calls and clone size are given by that table; D and trimming were obtained from the DNA. This table has about 1.9 million clones, just under 95% appearing once. The study's findings and limits: Naive CD4 clonotypes were shared across several donors at 4.5% to 6%. Rarefaction demonstrated incomplete sorted-subset sequencing despite large depth.

Naive CD8 isolation took CD45RO-negative cells positively selected for CCR7 and excluded terminally differentiated effector memory CD45RA+ cells. Free of recent acute infections or vaccinations, the donors were healthy HIV-negative adults. This chain connects TRBV6-7 to TRBJ1-2, with D perhaps TRBD1 (6 bases). TRBV6-7 is treated as an ORF (open reading frame) with a function not yet certain. Material for sequencing was naive CD8+ T cells from PBMCs. The TCR sequence derives from a man aged 18-30 years in good health. Some clones in this sample may be carry-over from other donors' samples. The CDR3 protein is CASTDTGSGGYGYTF. CDR3 coding DNA: TGTGCCAGCACCGACACAGGGTCGGGTGGCTATGGCTACACCTTC.